The present T cell receptor (beta chain) was sequenced within a study of T cells in Graves' hyperthyroidism and ophthalmopathy. On the study more broadly: Peripheral blood was obtained at initial diagnosis, preceding any treatment.

This clonotype was seen at least ten times. The antigen is unknown. Amplification of TCR beta CDR3 regions used RNA as the template. First-round RT-PCR of the TCR CDR3 relied on the HTBI primer set. TCRdb reprocessed the multiplex PCR reads via MiXCR and lists one record per CDR3 protein. The sample contains 500,000 to 650,000 distinct CDR3 sequences, 13% to 15% of which appear only once. Aged 18 to 65, the patients had hyperthyroidism that was newly diagnosed and had lasted under 2 months. The study, taken as a whole, reports: Classification by a 13 V-J model distinguished ophthalmopathy from stable hyperthyroidism.

The sequence derives from a woman between 35 and 50 years old with Graves' hyperthyroidism. The sample was blood.

CDR3 sequence reads: CSARRLGQGESNQPQHF. The DNA of the CDR3 is TGCAGTGCTAGAAGACTTGGACAGGGCGAGAGCAATCAGCCCCAGCATTTT. V and J are TRBV20-1 and TRBJ1-5, with 8 bases fitting TRBD1. CDR3 size: 17 residues. V gave up 2 bases and J gave up 1 base; unmatched junction bases: 10. Germline values: CDR1 DFQATT, CDR2 SNEGSKA (reference sequence).